The present T cell receptor (beta chain) was sequenced within a study of OX40 agonist ivuxolimab in advanced cancers. CDR3 length: 15 amino acids. Between the trimmed V and J ends, which lost 0 bases and 2 bases, there was a span of 8 bases. Per germline, CDR1 SGHRS and CDR2 YFSETQ. TCRdb's table, derived via immunoSEQ multiplex PCR, lists solely in-frame clones and lacks some. The repertoire holds around 98,000 clones, with roughly 89% as singletons. This clonotype was sampled from an adult with an advanced solid tumor such as melanoma, head and neck, liver or kidney cancer. The gene calls are TRBV5-1 and TRBJ2-2; D is uncertain. Sequencing used CD4+ or CD8+ T cells sorted from blood, obtained in a trial of the OX40 agonist ivuxolimab. CDR3 sequence (DNA): TGCGCCAGCAGCTTGGTGGAGTCCAACACCGGGGAGCTGTTTTTT. It yields the protein CASSLVESNTGELFF.